This T cell receptor beta chain appears in the sequencing data of a study of OX40 agonist ivuxolimab in advanced cancers. Method: immunoSEQ multiplex PCR; TCRdb's copy keeps in-frame clones and lacks some. The table lists fewer than 65,000 clones, 86% of them singletons. Turning to this clone: Its cognate antigen is unknown.

Study-wide results and caveats: There were also nonresponders showing low normalized T-cell clonal expansion.

Germline loops: CDR1 SQVTM, CDR2 ANQGSEA. The CDR3 is 15 amino acids. Trimming cost V 6 bases and J 3 bases; bases outside gene matches: 9. The chain is built from TRBV29-1 and TRBJ2-2; 8 bases fit TRBD2. The material sequenced was CD4+ or CD8+ T cells sorted from blood, taken in a trial of the OX40 agonist ivuxolimab. This sequence was found in an adult with an advanced solid tumor such as melanoma, head and neck, liver or kidney cancer. The CDR3, as DNA: TGCAGCGTCGGTCCTTCCGGGAGGGACACCGGGGAGCTGTTTTTT. Translation gives CSVGPSGRDTGELFF.